This record concerns one T cell receptor beta chain sequence. V was clipped by 6 bases and J by 3 bases; unmatched bases: 8. This CDR3 is built from 15 residues. Germline CDR1 LNHDA, CDR2 SQIVND (reference sequence). Via MiXCR, TCRdb re-called the RT-PCR reads, giving one row per CDR3 protein. Among about 200,000 distinct CDR3 sequences, 35% to 45% were seen once, and the ten largest hold under 14%. This record comes from a study of patients and donors after allogeneic stem cell transplantation. This sequence joins TRBV19 and TRBJ1-5; TRBD1 agrees at 7 bases. This clonotype was obtained from a human donor who was either an allogeneic HSCT recipient or a stem cell or donor lymphocyte infusion donor (not recorded which). It is not recorded whose cells these are; they may come from a transplant donor. Sequences were obtained from blood, either unsorted or a sorted T cell fraction (not recorded which). The CDR3 is CASRRTGTVNQPQHF. The CDR3 DNA follows: TGTGCCAGTAGGAGGACCGGGACAGTCAATCAGCCCCAGCATTTT.